Presented here are 23 T cell receptor beta chains from one specimen sequenced in a study of beta chain features in type 1 diabetes. Study-wide points: TCRB CDR3s from Type 1 diabetes patients were moderately but significantly shorter in all four CD4+ subsets.

These receptors are not linked to any known antigen. All of the isolated RNA was reverse transcribed, so expressed TCRB transcripts were sequenced. Libraries were prepared by immunoSEQ multiplex PCR; TCRdb keeps only in-frame clonotypes and omits some of them. The sample contains hundreds of thousands of clones, over 11% of which appear only once. The specimen sequenced was naive CD4+ T cells from blood. These receptors all stem from a man aged 18 to 30 with type 1 diabetes.

The rearrangement joins TRBV29-1 to TRBJ1-4; unclear D gene. V was clipped by 4 bases and J by 4 bases, with 10 bases between them. The CDR3 spans 13 residues. Germline loops: CDR1 SQVTM, CDR2 ANQGSEA. The CDR3 coding sequence is TGCAGCGTTGTTGAGGGAGGTAATGAAAAACTGTTTTTT. This codes for CSVVEGGNEKLFF.

This clone appeared once. V usage is TRBV29-1 and J usage is TRBJ2-5; 9 bases match TRBD1. This CDR3 is 12 amino acids long. Per the germline V gene, CDR1 is SQVTM and CDR2 is ANQGSEA. Trimming cost V 8 bases and J 4 bases; bases outside gene matches: 5. CDR3 coding DNA: TGCAGCAAAGGGGGACAGGGAGAGACCCAGTACTTC. Translated: CSKGGQGETQYF.

The chain combines TRBV2 with TRBJ1-5, with D perhaps TRBD1 (5 bases). The germline V gene encodes CDR1 SNHLY and CDR2 FYNNEI. The CDR3 covers 19 residues. V was clipped by 3 bases and J by 0 bases, with 21 bases between them. The CDR3 DNA reads TGTGCCAGCAGTGATCTCGGGGCAGCCTCACCCTATAGCAATCAGCCCCAGCATTTT. It specifies CASSDLGAASPYSNQPQHF.

The sample holds a few counts of this clone. This chain joins TRBV28 and TRBJ1-1, with 8 bases matching TRBD1. The junction had 10 bases not matched to a gene; V was cut back by 4 bases and J by 3 bases. The germline V gene encodes CDR1 MDHEN and CDR2 SYDVKM. CDR3 length: 16 amino acids. For the CDR3, the DNA is TGTGCCAGCAGTTCCCCGCCGACAGGGGAATACACTGAAGCTTTCTTT. Its translation: CASSSPPTGEYTEAFF.

This clone was found a few times. The chain is built from TRBV9 and TRBJ1-6; unclear D gene. The CDR3 totals 14 residues. CDR1 is SGDLS and CDR2 is YYNGEE in the germline V gene. Trimming removed 2 bases from V and 8 bases from J, with 11 bases in between. The CDR3 nucleotides read TGTGCCAGCAGCGTCACAGTTCTCGATTCACCCCTCCACTTT. Translating gives CASSVTVLDSPLHF. Together with reference TRBV9 and TRBJ1-6, the CDR3 gives the full variable domain: DSGVTQTPKHLITATGQRVTLRCSPRSGDLSVYWYQQSLDQGLQFLIQYYNGEERAKGNILERFSAQQFPDLHSELNLSSLELGDSALYFCASSVTVLDSPLHFGNGTRLTVT.

This rearrangement joins TRBV5-6 to TRBJ2-1, with D perhaps being TRBD1 or TRBD2 (5 bases each). CDR1 is SGHDT and CDR2 is YYEEEE in the germline V gene. The CDR3 sequence is 15 residues long. Trimming removed 5 bases at V and 0 bases at J, with 12 bases between. CDR3 region: CASRMGPNSYNEQFF. The CDR3 region has the DNA TGTGCCAGCAGGATGGGACCGAACTCCTACAATGAGCAGTTCTTC.

The J gene is TRBJ1-5, the V gene TRBV7-8, with D perhaps TRBD1 (6 bases). The V end lost 4 bases, the J end lost 8 bases, and 15 bases lay between the germline ends. The CDR3 contains 14 residues. Germline V lookup: CDR1 SGHVS, CDR2 FQNEAQ. CDR3 loop: CASSSEGGWKPQHF. The CDR3 bases are TGTGCCAGCAGCTCGGAGGGGGGGTGGAAGCCCCAGCATTTT.

V usage is TRBV5-6 and J usage is TRBJ2-1; a possible D gene is TRBD1 (5 bases). There are 12 residues in the CDR3. Trimming stripped 4 bases from V and 4 bases from J, with 6 bases between. Germline V gene data show CDR1 as SGHDT and CDR2 as YYEEEE. The CDR3 sequence: CASSGAYNEQFF. Here the CDR3 DNA reads TGTGCCAGCAGCGGGGCGTACAATGAGCAGTTCTTC.

There are a few counts of this clone. The J gene is TRBJ1-2, the V gene TRBV2, with D perhaps TRBD1 (5 bases). CDR3 length equals 14 residues. Trimming removed 4 bases from V and 5 bases from J, with 14 bases in between. Germline CDR1 and CDR2: SNHLY and FYNNEI. CDR3 DNA sequence: TGTGCCAGCAGTGCTCAGGGAAAGTTATATGGCTACACCTTC. Protein sequence: CASSAQGKLYGYTF.

This clone was counted between two and nine times. The rearrangement links TRBV4-3 to TRBJ2-5; weak D call: TRBD1 (6 bases). V was pared by 0 bases and J by 9 bases, with 23 bases between. The CDR3 totals 17 residues. Germline CDR1 LGHNA, CDR2 YSLEER. CDR3: CASSQDRAGTIIKAQYF. CDR3 DNA: TGCGCCAGCAGCCAAGATCGCGCCGGGACAATAATAAAGGCCCAGTACTTC.

This chain links TRBV29-1 with TRBJ2-5; 7 bases agree with TRBD1. J gave up 1 base and V 5 bases, and 4 bases lay outside the gene matches. Germline CDR1 SQVTM, CDR2 ANQGSEA. CDR3 length equals 13 residues. As DNA, the CDR3 is TGCAGCGTTCGACAGGGCGCCCAAGAGACCCAGTACTTC. Translating gives CSVRQGAQETQYF.

This clone turned up a few times. The chain links TRBV2 to TRBJ1-4; 8 bases fit TRBD1. The CDR3 totals 15 residues. V gave up 6 bases and J gave up 7 bases; unmatched junction bases: 10. Germline CDR1 reads SNHLY; CDR2 reads FYNNEI. The CDR3 loop is CASSPDRGAREKLFF. CDR3 nucleotides: TGTGCCAGCAGCCCTGACAGGGGCGCGCGTGAAAAACTGTTTTTT.

The chain joins TRBV27 to TRBJ1-4, with D maybe TRBD1 (5 bases). Germline V lookup: CDR1 MNHEY, CDR2 SMNVEV (reference sequence). V was clipped by 3 bases and J by 8 bases, with 13 bases between them. The CDR3 spans 14 residues. CDR3 DNA sequence: TGTGCCAGCAGTTTCCTCCAGGGAAGGGAAAAACTGTTTTTT. It codes for CASSFLQGREKLFF.

This clone was seen only a few times. This chain joins TRBV30 and TRBJ2-5; 7 nucleotides align to TRBD1. V dropped 0 bases and J dropped 0; count of bases not matched to a gene: 4. This CDR3 is 15 amino acids long. Germline V gene sequence: CDR1 GTSNPN, CDR2 SVGIG (reference sequence). The CDR3 bases are TGTGCCTGGAGTGTAAGACAGGGCTACCAAGAGACCCAGTACTTC. It translates to CAWSVRQGYQETQYF.

This chain connects TRBV5-1 to TRBJ2-1; D is possibly TRBD2 (6 bases). The CDR3 contains 15 residues. The germline CDR1 and CDR2 sequences are SGHRS and YFSETQ. Trimming removed 4 bases from V and 5 bases from J, with 16 bases in between. This CDR3 is CASSTTGTGNNEQFF. The DNA for the CDR3 is TGCGCCAGCAGCACCACCGGGACTGGGAACAATGAGCAGTTCTTC.

The chain carries TRBV4-3 and TRBJ1-1; D is undetermined. The CDR3 is 15 residues long. Trimming took 0 bases from V and 4 from J, leaving 12 bases between them. Germline values: CDR1 LGHNA, CDR2 YSLEER. This CDR3 reads CASSQDSAVGTEAFF. In nucleotides, the CDR3 is TGCGCCAGCAGCCAAGATTCGGCAGTCGGCACTGAAGCTTTCTTT.

There are a few counts of this clone. V gene TRBV25-1 combines with J gene TRBJ1-1; tentative D call: TRBD1 (6 bases). The CDR3 runs to 13 residues. Between the trimmed V and J ends, which lost 8 bases and 6 bases, there was a span of 16 bases. Germline CDR1 is MGHDK and CDR2 is SYGVNS. This chain's CDR3 is CASGNRANAEAFF. CDR3 DNA sequence: TGTGCCAGCGGAAACAGGGCTAACGCTGAAGCTTTCTTT.

This rearrangement joins TRBV7-2 to TRBJ2-1; 9 bases line up with TRBD2. The CDR3 runs 19 residues. CDR1 SGHTA and CDR2 FQGNSA come from the germline V gene. Trimming took 4 bases from V and 3 from J; bases not matched to a gene: 16. As DNA, the CDR3 is TGTGCCAGCAGCTCCCAAACTGGGCGGCTAGCGGGGAACTACAATGAGCAGTTCTTC. Its translation: CASSSQTGRLAGNYNEQFF.

This clone has a handful of counts. The rearrangement links TRBV15 to TRBJ2-5, with D perhaps assigned TRBD1 or TRBD2 (5 bases each). The J call may be incorrect, as the DNA end agrees better with TRBJ2-7. Germline V gives CDR1 LNHNV, CDR2 YYDKDF (reference sequence). The CDR3 has 15 amino acids. CDR3 sequence (DNA): TGTGCCACCAGCAGAGATCCCGGGACCACCTACGAGCAGTACTTC. Encoded protein: CATSRDPGTTYEQYF.

The genes are TRBV25-1 and TRBJ1-1, with 7 bases lining up with TRBD1. This CDR3 spans 12 amino acids. V lost 6 bases and J lost 6; bases outside the gene matches: 4. Germline V gives CDR1 MGHDK, CDR2 SYGVNS. The CDR3 coding sequence is TGTGCCAGCAGGAGGGGGCTCTCTGAAGCTTTCTTT. This encodes CASRRGLSEAFF. Combining the CDR3 with reference TRBV25-1 and TRBJ1-1 gives the whole variable domain EADIYQTPRYLVIGTGKKITLECSQTMGHDKMYWYQQDPGMELHLIHYSYGVNSTEKGDLSSESTVSRIRTEHFPLTLESARPSHTSQYLCASRRGLSEAFFGQGTRLTVV.

This clone was detected only a few times. The V gene is TRBV6-1, the J gene TRBJ2-7, with 9 bases identical to TRBD1. This CDR3 region has 15 residues. Germline values: CDR1 MNHNS, CDR2 SASEGT. With 6 bases clipped from V and 6 bases from J, the junction kept 12 bases outside the gene matches. The CDR3 spells CASSLRGQGIAEQYF. In DNA, the CDR3 is TGTGCCAGCAGCCTCCGGGGACAGGGCATTGCCGAGCAGTACTTC.

The chain is built from TRBV7-2 and TRBJ1-4, with 8 bases lining up with TRBD1. The V and J ends lost 1 base and 4 bases, in that order; junction bases with no gene match: 2. Germline V gives CDR1 SGHTA, CDR2 FQGNSA. CDR3 size: 15 residues. The CDR3 is CASSLGDRLNEKLFF. The CDR3 nucleotides are TGTGCCAGCAGCTTAGGGGACAGGCTTAATGAAAAACTGTTTTTT.

The sample holds a few counts of this clone. The V call is TRBV7-2, the J call TRBJ2-5; D is unresolved. Trimming took 3 bases from V and 3 from J, leaving 8 bases between them. Germline assignment: CDR1 SGHTA and CDR2 FQGNSA. The CDR3 is 13 residues long. DNA for the CDR3: TGTGCCAGCAGCTTCCGGTTTAAAGAGACCCAGTACTTC. This translates into CASSFRFKETQYF.